This T cell receptor (beta chain) emerged from a study of T cells expressing NK-cell markers. Notes on this clonotype: Its antigen is as yet unknown.

Study-wide findings and caveats: Nothing established the HCMV specificity of expanded NKG2C+ T cell clones.

The germline CDR1 and CDR2 sequences are MNHNS and SASEGT. The CDR3 length is 16 residues. TCRdb reanalyzed the 5' RACE reads and collapses them to one entry per CDR3 protein, without DNA. The ten top clones account for roughly 3.6%, within a sample of around 550,000 distinct CDR3 sequences. The rearrangement uses TRBV6-1 and TRBJ2-3. This TCR derives from a young man in good health. Sequenced input: blood T cells: a sorted CD56 or NKG2C T cell subset, CD4+ or CD8+ T cells, or bulk PBMC T cells (not recorded which). The CDR3 loop reads CASSQFSDPSTDTQYF.